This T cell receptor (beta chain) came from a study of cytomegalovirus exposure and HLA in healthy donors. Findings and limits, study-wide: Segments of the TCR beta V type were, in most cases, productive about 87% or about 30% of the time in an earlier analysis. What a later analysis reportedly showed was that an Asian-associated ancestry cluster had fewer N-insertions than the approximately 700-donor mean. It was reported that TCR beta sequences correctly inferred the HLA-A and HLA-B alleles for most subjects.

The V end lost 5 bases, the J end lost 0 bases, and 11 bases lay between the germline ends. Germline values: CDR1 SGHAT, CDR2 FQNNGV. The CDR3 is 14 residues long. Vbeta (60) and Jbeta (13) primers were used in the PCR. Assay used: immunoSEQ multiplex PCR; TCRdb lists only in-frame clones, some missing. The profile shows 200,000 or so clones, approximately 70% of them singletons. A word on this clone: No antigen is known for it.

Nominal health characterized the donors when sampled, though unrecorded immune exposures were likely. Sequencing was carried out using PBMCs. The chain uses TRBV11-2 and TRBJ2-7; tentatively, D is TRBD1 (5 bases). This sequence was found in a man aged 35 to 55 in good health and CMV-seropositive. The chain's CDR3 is CASSDRRASYEQYF. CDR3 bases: TGTGCCAGCAGCGACAGAAGAGCCTCCTACGAGCAGTACTTC.